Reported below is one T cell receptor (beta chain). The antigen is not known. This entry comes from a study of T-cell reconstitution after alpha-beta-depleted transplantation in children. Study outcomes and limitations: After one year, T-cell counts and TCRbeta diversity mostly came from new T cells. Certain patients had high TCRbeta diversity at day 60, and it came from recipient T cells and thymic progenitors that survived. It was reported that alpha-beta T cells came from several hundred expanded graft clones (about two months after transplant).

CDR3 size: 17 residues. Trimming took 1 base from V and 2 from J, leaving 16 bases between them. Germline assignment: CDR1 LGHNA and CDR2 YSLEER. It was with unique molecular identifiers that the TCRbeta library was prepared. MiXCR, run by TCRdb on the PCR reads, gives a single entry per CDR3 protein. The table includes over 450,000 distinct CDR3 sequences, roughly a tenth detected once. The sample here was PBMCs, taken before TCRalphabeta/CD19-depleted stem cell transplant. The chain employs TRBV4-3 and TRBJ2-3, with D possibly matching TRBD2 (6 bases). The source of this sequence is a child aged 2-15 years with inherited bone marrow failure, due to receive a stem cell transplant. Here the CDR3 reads CASSQGVPGAPTDTQYF. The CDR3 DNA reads TGCGCCAGCAGCCAAGGGGTCCCGGGAGCCCCCACAGATACGCAGTATTTT.